This note documents a single TCR beta chain sequence. Antigen specificity is unknown. Trimming removed 5 bases at V and 9 bases at J, with 14 bases between. Looked up from germline, CDR1 is MNHNS and CDR2 is SASEGT. This CDR3 is built from 13 residues. This sample stems from a study of shared clonotypes between healthy human individuals. Study-wide results and caveats: Richness estimates generally favored naive over memory subsets.

Some clones are missing from TCRdb's copy, which holds only in-frame ones; the method was immunoSEQ multiplex PCR. The data show about 1 million clones, 70% to 80% seen once. Material: memory CD4+ T cells sorted from blood. As to subset: CD45RA-negative fraction. The gene calls are TRBV6-1 and TRBJ1-5, with D perhaps matching TRBD1 (5 bases). The source of this sequence is a man between 18 and 29 years old in good health. The CDR3: CASSYKGNGPQHF. CDR3 in DNA: TGTGCCAGCAGTTATAAGGGGAACGGGCCCCAGCATTTT.